A selection of T cell receptor beta chains follows, all from one sample in a study of cytomegalovirus exposure and HLA in healthy donors. Clones were read by immunoSEQ multiplex PCR, and TCRdb kept only the in-frame ones, dropping some. The sample includes around 70,000 clones, about 93% of them seen just once. Sample: PBMCs. These receptors all stem from a man aged 18 to 30 in good health and CMV-seropositive. CDR3s include the opening cysteine and the closing phenylalanine or tryptophan. D genes are given only for firm matches. For some rows the clone size is stated as once, few or many, or as a class when expanded; others skip it.

abundance: -
v_gene: TRBV10-3
j_gene: TRBJ2-2
d_gene: TRBD1
CDR3nt: TGTGCCATCAGGCTGGGACAGGGGGCTCTTGAAAACACCGGGGAGCTGTTTTTT
CDR3aa: CAIRLGQGALENTGELFF

abundance: -
v_gene: TRBV5-1
j_gene: TRBJ1-2
d_gene: -
CDR3nt: TGCGCCAGCTCCGGTCGGGATTTGGAGGGCTACACCTTC
CDR3aa: CASSGRDLEGYTF

abundance: -
v_gene: TRBV9
j_gene: TRBJ2-2
d_gene: TRBD2
CDR3nt: TGTGCCAGCAGCGTAACGGGACTAGCGGAAACCGGGGAGCTGTTTTTT
CDR3aa: CASSVTGLAETGELFF

abundance: -
v_gene: TRBV6-6
j_gene: TRBJ1-1
d_gene: TRBD1
CDR3nt: TGTGCCAGGACAGGGACAGATGGTGGGCAGGAGACTTTCTTT
CDR3aa: CARTGTDGGQETFF

abundance: -
v_gene: TRBV2
j_gene: TRBJ1-4
d_gene: -
CDR3nt: TGTGCCAGCAGCGTATCAGGGGCAACTAATGAAAAACTGTTTTTT
CDR3aa: CASSVSGATNEKLFF

abundance: -
v_gene: TRBV27
j_gene: TRBJ1-5
d_gene: -
CDR3nt: TGTGCCAGCAGCCCATACAGGGTCTCGCAGCCCCAGCATTTT
CDR3aa: CASSPYRVSQPQHF

abundance: -
v_gene: TRBV5-5
j_gene: TRBJ1-5
d_gene: -
CDR3nt: TGTGCCAGCAGCTTGGTTTCCAATAGCAATCAGCCCCAGCATTTT
CDR3aa: CASSLVSNSNQPQHF

abundance: -
v_gene: TRBV30
j_gene: TRBJ1-2
d_gene: TRBD1
CDR3nt: TGTGCCTGGAGGGTTAAGGGACAGCTCTATGGCTACACCTTC
CDR3aa: CAWRVKGQLYGYTF

abundance: -
v_gene: TRBV5-6
j_gene: TRBJ2-1
d_gene: -
CDR3nt: TGTGCCAGCAGCTTGGCCGGCGGGTCTTCCTACAATGAGCAGTTCTTC
CDR3aa: CASSLAGGSSYNEQFF

abundance: -
v_gene: TRBV7-2
j_gene: TRBJ2-2
d_gene: -
CDR3nt: TGTGCCAGCAGCTTAGTCAGTCCCAACACCGGGGAGCTGTTTTTT
CDR3aa: CASSLVSPNTGELFF

abundance: -
v_gene: TRBV27
j_gene: TRBJ2-3
d_gene: TRBD2
CDR3nt: TGTGCCAGCAGTCCTAAGGGACTAGCGGGCACAGATACGCAGTATTTT
CDR3aa: CASSPKGLAGTDTQYF

abundance: once
v_gene: TRBV5-1
j_gene: TRBJ2-1
d_gene: TRBD1
CDR3nt: TGCGCCAGCGCAGAACCAGGGGGCCACAATGAGCAGTTCTTC
CDR3aa: CASAEPGGHNEQFF

abundance: -
v_gene: TRBV30
j_gene: TRBJ2-3
d_gene: TRBD1
CDR3nt: TGTGCCTGTCGGGGGACAGGGTCCGGGACAGATACGCAGTATTTT
CDR3aa: CACRGTGSGTDTQYF

abundance: once
v_gene: TRBV11-2
j_gene: TRBJ1-1
d_gene: TRBD1
CDR3nt: TGTGCCAGCAGCTTAGGATTTTGGGGACAGGGAGTAACTGAAGCTTTCTTT
CDR3aa: CASSLGFWGQGVTEAFF

abundance: few
v_gene: TRBV19
j_gene: TRBJ2-1
d_gene: TRBD2
CDR3nt: TGTGCCAGTAGTTCCCGACTAGCGGGAGAGGACTACAATGAGCAGTTCTTC
CDR3aa: CASSSRLAGEDYNEQFF

abundance: -
v_gene: TRBV28
j_gene: TRBJ2-1
d_gene: TRBD2
CDR3nt: TGTGCCAGCAGTTTCACTAGCGGGGGGTACAATGAGCAGTTCTTC
CDR3aa: CASSFTSGGYNEQFF

abundance: -
v_gene: TRBV18
j_gene: TRBJ2-3
d_gene: -
CDR3nt: TGTGCCAGCTCACCTATTACAGGGCGGACAGATACGCAGTATTTT
CDR3aa: CASSPITGRTDTQYF

abundance: -
v_gene: TRBV10-1
j_gene: TRBJ2-3
d_gene: TRBD2
CDR3nt: TGCGCCAGCAGTGAGTCGCGGCTAGCGGGACCAAGGGGAGATACGCAGTATTTT
CDR3aa: CASSESRLAGPRGDTQYF

abundance: -
v_gene: TRBV4-1
j_gene: TRBJ1-5
d_gene: TRBD1
CDR3nt: TGCGCCAGCAGCCAAGGACAGGGTCATCAGCCCCAGCATTTT
CDR3aa: CASSQGQGHQPQHF

abundance: -
v_gene: TRBV5-1
j_gene: TRBJ2-5
d_gene: -
CDR3nt: TGCGCCAGCAAGTTGTCAGGGGTCGGGGAGACCCAGTACTTC
CDR3aa: CASKLSGVGETQYF

abundance: -
v_gene: TRBV18
j_gene: TRBJ1-2
d_gene: -
CDR3nt: TGTGCCAGCTCACCGCTAGGACAGCTGGACATCTATGGCTACACCTTC
CDR3aa: CASSPLGQLDIYGYTF

abundance: -
v_gene: TRBV30
j_gene: TRBJ1-5
d_gene: -
CDR3nt: TGTGCCTGGAGAAGGGACAACAATCAGCCCCAGCATTTT
CDR3aa: CAWRRDNNQPQHF

abundance: -
v_gene: TRBV6-5
j_gene: TRBJ1-1
d_gene: TRBD1
CDR3nt: TGTGCCAGCAGTTACCGTACACAGGGGGGGAACACTGAAGCTTTCTTT
CDR3aa: CASSYRTQGGNTEAFF

abundance: -
v_gene: TRBV5-1
j_gene: TRBJ2-1
d_gene: -
CDR3nt: TGCGCCAGCGGGGAATTAGCGGATTACAATGAGCAGTTCTTC
CDR3aa: CASGELADYNEQFF

abundance: -
v_gene: TRBV11-2
j_gene: TRBJ2-5
d_gene: TRBD2
CDR3nt: TGTGCCACCTCGAACGCGGGGGACCTAGTGAGCCAGTACTTC
CDR3aa: CATSNAGDLVSQYF